This entry lists 21 T cell receptor beta chains sequenced from one sample in a study of cytomegalovirus exposure and HLA in healthy donors. Primers included in the PCR were 60 Vbeta and 13 Jbeta primers. Clones were read by immunoSEQ multiplex PCR, and TCRdb kept only the in-frame ones, dropping some. The table lists under 110,000 clones, around 76% of them singletons, with roughly 6% in the top ten. Sequenced material: PBMCs. The source is a woman in her 50s in good health and CMV-seropositive.

Only one count was recorded for this clone. One junction end does not reproduce the germline sequence, and a read error may be involved. The V call is TRBV5-1, the J call TRBJ1-5, with a tentative D call TRBD1 (5 bases). CDR3 length equals 14 residues. CDR1 and CDR2 from the germline V gene are SGHRS and YFSETQ. The CDR3 sequence: CASSLEGLEQPQHF. The DNA of the CDR3 is TGCGCCAGCAGTTTGGAGGGACTGGAGCAGCCCCAGCATTTT.

The chain combines TRBV27 with TRBJ2-5, with D tentatively TRBD1 (6 bases). The CDR3 runs 16 residues. Deletions cut 5 bases from V and 0 bases from J, with 16 bases between. In germline, CDR1 is MNHEY, CDR2 SMNVEV (reference sequence). This CDR3 reads CASSPDWGLDQETQYF. The CDR3 DNA reads as TGTGCCAGCAGTCCTGACTGGGGGCTGGACCAAGAGACCCAGTACTTC.

The CDR3: CASSLGYYEQYF. CDR3 nucleotides: TGTGCCAGCAGCTTAGGGTACTATGAGCAGTACTTC. The rearrangement joins TRBV7-2 to TRBJ2-7; D ambiguous. Germline CDR1 and CDR2: SGHTA and FQGNSA. This CDR3 comprises 12 residues. V was trimmed by 1 base and J by 7 bases, leaving 8 bases between them.

The chain has TRBV4-1 and TRBJ2-3; possible D gene TRBD2, 5 bases. Trimming removed 4 bases from V and 2 bases from J, with 13 bases in between. This CDR3 is 15 amino acids long. Germline CDR1 reads MGHRA; CDR2 reads YSYEKL. CDR3 bases: TGCGCCAGCAGCCTAAGGGAGCAAATCACAGATACGCAGTATTTT. Its translation is CASSLREQITDTQYF.

The rearrangement joins TRBV11-3 to TRBJ2-3; 7 bases map to TRBD1. Trimming took 5 bases from V and 2 from J; bases not matched to a gene: 4. The V gene's germline CDR1 is SGHNT and CDR2 YENEEA. This CDR3 is built from 14 residues. CDR3 nucleotides: TGTGCCAGCAGCAGACAGGGAAACACAGATACGCAGTATTTT. This gives the protein CASSRQGNTDTQYF.

The J gene is TRBJ1-2, the V gene TRBV5-1, with TRBD1 identical over 8 bases. Germline loops: CDR1 SGHRS, CDR2 YFSETQ. Trimming took 3 bases from V and 6 from J; bases not matched to a gene: 7. This CDR3 has 14 amino acids. In DNA, the CDR3 is TGCGCCAGCAGCTATCCAGGGGGCGGTGATGGCTACACCTTC. Its protein is CASSYPGGGDGYTF.

The chain is built from TRBV29-1 and TRBJ2-3; 9 nucleotides agree with TRBD2. Trimming cost V 2 bases and J 0 bases; bases outside gene matches: 6. The CDR3 has 16 amino acids. The germline CDR1 and CDR2 sequences are SQVTM and ANQGSEA. CDR3 nucleotides: TGCAGCGTTGAAACCAGCGGGGGGTTTAGCACAGATACGCAGTATTTT. Encoded protein: CSVETSGGFSTDTQYF.

The rearrangement links TRBV5-1 to TRBJ2-7; TRBD1 matches 7 bases. V gave up 4 bases and J gave up 0 bases; unmatched junction bases: 1. Per the germline V gene, CDR1 is SGHRS and CDR2 is YFSETQ. The CDR3 contains 13 residues. In nucleotides, the CDR3 is TGCGCCAGCAGCCCAGGGGGCTCCTACGAGCAGTACTTC. It specifies CASSPGGSYEQYF.

This sequence joins TRBV6-5 and TRBJ1-1, with D uncertain. The length of the CDR3 is 14 residues. Germline V gene sequence: CDR1 MNHEY, CDR2 SVGAGI. V was shortened by 2 bases and J by 1 base, with 8 bases between the two germline ends. Here the CDR3 reads CASSYGLRNTEAFF. The CDR3 DNA reads as TGTGCCAGCAGTTACGGGCTAAGGAACACTGAAGCTTTCTTT.

The chain joins TRBV11-2 to TRBJ1-6, with a tentative D call TRBD1 (6 bases). The germline gives CDR1 SGHAT, CDR2 FQNNGV. V shed 4 bases and J shed 6 bases, with 13 bases lying between them. The CDR3 is 15 residues long. In nucleotides, the CDR3 is TGTGCCAGCAGCTCGTCGACCAGGGGTAATTCACCCCTCCACTTT. Its translation is CASSSSTRGNSPLHF.

The chain joins TRBV6-6 to TRBJ2-1; tentatively, D is TRBD2 (6 bases). Germline CDR1 and CDR2: MNHNY and SVGAGI (reference sequence). Trimming shortened V by 6 bases and J by 3 bases, and 15 bases separated the two germline ends. The CDR3 contains 15 residues. The CDR3, as DNA: TGTGCCAGCAGGCCCCTTGCGGGGAGCTACAATGAGCAGTTCTTC. Its translation is CASRPLAGSYNEQFF.

CDR3 region: CASNGGGRCEQYF. The CDR3 DNA reads as TGCGCCTCTAATGGCGGGGGGCGGTGCGAGCAGTACTTC. This chain uses TRBV10-1 with TRBJ2-5; 8 bases line up with TRBD2. The J call may not be correct, given that the DNA end is closer to TRBJ2-7. The CDR3 extends over 13 amino acids. The V gene's germline CDR1 is WNHNN and CDR2 SYGVQD (reference sequence).

The chain employs TRBV4-1 and TRBJ1-5, with D unresolved. This CDR3 spans 15 amino acids. Germline CDR1 is MGHRA and CDR2 is YSYEKL. V was cut by 3 bases and J by 4 bases, with 13 bases left in between. CDR3 bases: TGCGCCAGCAGCCACGAAACTAGTCGGAATCAGCCCCAGCATTTT. It is translated as CASSHETSRNQPQHF.

This rearrangement joins TRBV5-1 to TRBJ2-5; no clear D gene. In germline, CDR1 is SGHRS, CDR2 YFSETQ. V gave up 0 bases and J gave up 1 base, with 4 bases separating them. There are 13 residues in the CDR3. CDR3 protein: CASSLASQETQYF. The CDR3 DNA reads as TGCGCCAGCAGCTTGGCGAGCCAAGAGACCCAGTACTTC. Full variable domain (rest looked up from reference TRBV5-1 and TRBJ2-5): KAGVTQTPRYLIKTRGQQVTLSCSPISGHRSVSWYQQTPGQGLQFLFEYFSETQRNKGNFPGRFSGRQFSNSRSEMNVSTLELGDSALYLCASSLASQETQYFGPGTRLLVL.

This clone was counted only a few times. The CDR3 DNA reads as TGTGCCTGGAGTAAGGCGGGAGTTTTTAATTCACCCCTCCACTTT. It yields the protein CAWSKAGVFNSPLHF. The chain combines TRBV30 with TRBJ1-6; D not certain. V was shortened by 2 bases and J by 6 bases, with 14 bases between the two germline ends. Germline CDR1 and CDR2: GTSNPN and SVGIG (reference sequence). The CDR3 sequence is 15 residues long. The whole variable domain, filled in from reference TRBV30 and TRBJ1-6, reads SQTIHQWPATLVQPVGSPLSLECTVEGTSNPNLYWYRQAAGRGLQLLFYSVGIGQISSEVPQNLSASRPQDRQFILSSKKLLLSDSGFYLCAWSKAGVFNSPLHFGNGTRLTVT.

V and J are TRBV7-2 and TRBJ2-7; TRBD2 agrees at 11 bases. This CDR3 contains 16 residues. CDR1 and CDR2 from the germline V gene are SGHTA and FQGNSA. With 5 bases clipped from V and 1 base from J, the junction kept 7 bases outside the gene matches. CDR3 amino acids: CASSHGLAGGSYEQYF. The CDR3 nucleotides read TGTGCCAGCAGCCACGGGCTAGCGGGGGGTTCCTACGAGCAGTACTTC.

This sequence joins TRBV4-1 and TRBJ1-2; D ambiguous. CDR3 size: 14 residues. Germline values: CDR1 MGHRA, CDR2 YSYEKL. V lost 1 base and J 0 bases, leaving 6 bases between the germline ends. CDR3 bases: TGCGCCAGCAGCCAAGTGGCAGCTAACTATGGCTACACCTTC. As protein: CASSQVAANYGYTF.

The V and J genes are TRBV5-1 and TRBJ1-2; D is unresolved. The germline gives CDR1 SGHRS, CDR2 YFSETQ. Trimming cost V 4 bases and J 8 bases, with 15 bases left between them. This CDR3 has 13 residues. This CDR3 is CASSGGHGYGYTF. The CDR3 DNA is TGCGCCAGCAGCGGCGGCCATGGGTACGGCTACACCTTC.

The rearrangement joins TRBV2 to TRBJ2-1; 8 nucleotides agree with TRBD2. The CDR3 consists of 14 residues. Per germline, CDR1 SNHLY and CDR2 FYNNEI. The J segment lost 12 bases and the V segment lost 3 bases, leaving 10 bases of the junction unmatched. The CDR3 DNA sequence: TGTGCCAGCAGTGAGACTAGCGCCGGCGGGGGGCAGTTCTTC. It codes for CASSETSAGGGQFF.

The chain uses TRBV5-6 and TRBJ1-1, with D uncertain. Germline V gives CDR1 SGHDT, CDR2 YYEEEE. The CDR3 runs to 12 residues. V lost 6 bases, J lost 2 bases, and 8 bases lay in between. CDR3 DNA: TGTGCCAGCACCCTATCCAACACTGAAGCTTTCTTT. Residues: CASTLSNTEAFF.

The chain couples TRBV27 to TRBJ1-5, with 9 nucleotides matching TRBD1. Germline V CDR1 and CDR2: MNHEY, SMNVEV (reference sequence). J lost 0 bases, V lost 2 bases, and 2 bases had no gene match. This CDR3 comprises 16 residues. The DNA for the CDR3 is TGTGCCAGCAGTTTAACAGGGGGCCCTAGCAATCAGCCCCAGCATTTT. Translated, it gives CASSLTGGPSNQPQHF.